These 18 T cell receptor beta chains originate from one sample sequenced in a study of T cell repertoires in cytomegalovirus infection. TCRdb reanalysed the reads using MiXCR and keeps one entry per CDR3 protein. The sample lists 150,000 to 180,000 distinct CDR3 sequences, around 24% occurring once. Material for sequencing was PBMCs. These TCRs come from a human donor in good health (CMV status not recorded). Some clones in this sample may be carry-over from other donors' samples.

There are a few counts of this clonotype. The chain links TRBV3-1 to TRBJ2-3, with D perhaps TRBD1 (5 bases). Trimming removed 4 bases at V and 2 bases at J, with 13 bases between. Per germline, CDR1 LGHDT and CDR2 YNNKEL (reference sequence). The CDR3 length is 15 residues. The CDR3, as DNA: TGTGCCAGCAGCCCCTACCAGGGCGTCACAGATACGCAGTATTTT. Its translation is CASSPYQGVTDTQYF.

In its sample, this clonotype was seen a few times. The CDR3 nucleotides read TGTGCCAGCAGCCCTGGGGGTTGGACTGAAGCTTTCTTT. It codes for CASSPGGWTEAFF. The V gene is TRBV5-5, the J gene TRBJ1-1; a possible D gene is TRBD1 (5 bases). The CDR3 has 13 amino acids. V was clipped by 4 bases and J by 5 bases, with 12 bases between them. Germline V gives CDR1 SGHKS, CDR2 YYEKEE (reference sequence).

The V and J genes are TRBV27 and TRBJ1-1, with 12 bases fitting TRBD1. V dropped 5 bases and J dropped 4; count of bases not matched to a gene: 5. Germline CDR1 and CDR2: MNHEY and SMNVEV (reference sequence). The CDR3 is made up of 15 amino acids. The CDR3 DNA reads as TGTGCCAGCAGTGCCGGGACAGGGGGCGGCACTGAAGCTTTCTTT. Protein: CASSAGTGGGTEAFF.

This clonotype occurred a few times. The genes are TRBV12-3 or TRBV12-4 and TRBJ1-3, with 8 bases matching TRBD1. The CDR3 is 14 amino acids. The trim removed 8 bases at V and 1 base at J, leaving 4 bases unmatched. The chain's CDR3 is CASARQGSGNTIYF. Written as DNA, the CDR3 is TGTGCCAGCGCCCGACAGGGGTCTGGAAACACCATATATTTT.

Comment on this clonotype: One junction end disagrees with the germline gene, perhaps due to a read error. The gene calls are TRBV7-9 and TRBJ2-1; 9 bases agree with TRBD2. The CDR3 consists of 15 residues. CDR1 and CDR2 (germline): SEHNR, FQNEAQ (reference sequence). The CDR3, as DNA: TGTGCCAGCAGCTATAGCGGGAGTAATGGCAATGAGCATTTCTTC. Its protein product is CASSYSGSNGNEHFF.

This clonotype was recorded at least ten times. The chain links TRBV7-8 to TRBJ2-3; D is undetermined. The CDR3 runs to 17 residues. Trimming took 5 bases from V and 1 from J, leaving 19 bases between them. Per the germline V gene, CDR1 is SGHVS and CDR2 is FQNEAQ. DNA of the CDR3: TGTGCCAGCAGCCCAACTCGGGTAGGGCTGGGCACAGATACGCAGTATTTT. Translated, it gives CASSPTRVGLGTDTQYF.

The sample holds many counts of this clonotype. CDR3 sequence (DNA): TGTGCCAGCAGCCCGTCCCCGGGGGTCTCAGATACGCAGTATTTT. It codes for CASSPSPGVSDTQYF. The chain couples TRBV7-9 to TRBJ2-3; a weak D match, TRBD2 (6 bases). V was shortened by 5 bases and J by 4 bases, with 16 bases between the two germline ends. The CDR3 spans 15 residues. From germline, CDR1 is SEHNR and CDR2 FQNEAQ (reference sequence). The whole variable domain, filled in from reference TRBV7-9 and TRBJ2-3, reads DTGVSQNPRHKITKRGQNVTFRCDPISEHNRLYWYRQTLGQGPEFLTYFQNEAQLEKSRLLSDRFSAERPKGSFSTLEIQRTEQGDSAMYLCASSPSPGVSDTQYFGPGTRLTVL.

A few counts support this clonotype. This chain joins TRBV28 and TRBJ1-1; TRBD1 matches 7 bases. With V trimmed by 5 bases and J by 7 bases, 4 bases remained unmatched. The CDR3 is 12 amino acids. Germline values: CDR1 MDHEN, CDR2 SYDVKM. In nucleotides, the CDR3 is TGTGCCAGCAGTCCCGGACAGGTTGAAGCTTTCTTT. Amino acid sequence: CASSPGQVEAFF.

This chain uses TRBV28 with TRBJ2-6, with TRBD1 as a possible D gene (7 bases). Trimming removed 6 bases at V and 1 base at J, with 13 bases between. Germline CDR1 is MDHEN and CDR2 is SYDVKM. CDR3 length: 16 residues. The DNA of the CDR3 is TGTGCCAGCAGAGCAGGGGGGATTTCTGGGGCCAACGTCCTGACTTTC. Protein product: CASRAGGISGANVLTF.

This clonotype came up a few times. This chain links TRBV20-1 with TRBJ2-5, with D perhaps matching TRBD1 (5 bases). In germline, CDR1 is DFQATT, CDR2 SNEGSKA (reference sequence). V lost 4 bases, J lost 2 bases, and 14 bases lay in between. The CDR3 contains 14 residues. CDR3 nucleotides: TGCAGTGCTACCCTTTTCCGACAGCAAGAGACCCAGTACTTC. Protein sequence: CSATLFRQQETQYF.

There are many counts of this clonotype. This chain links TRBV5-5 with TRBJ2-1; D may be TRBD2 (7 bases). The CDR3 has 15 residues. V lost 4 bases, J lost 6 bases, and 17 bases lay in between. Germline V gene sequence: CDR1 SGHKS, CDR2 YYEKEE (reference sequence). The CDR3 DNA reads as TGTGCCAGCAGCCGGTATACAGGGAGGGTCAATGAGCAGTTCTTC. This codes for CASSRYTGRVNEQFF.

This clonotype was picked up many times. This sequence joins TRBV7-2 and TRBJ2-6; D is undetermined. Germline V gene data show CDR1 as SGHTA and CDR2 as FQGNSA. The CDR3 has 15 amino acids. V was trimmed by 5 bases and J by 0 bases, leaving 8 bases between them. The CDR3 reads CASSVSSSGANVLTF. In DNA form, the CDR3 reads TGTGCCAGCAGCGTATCTAGCTCTGGGGCCAACGTCCTGACTTTC.

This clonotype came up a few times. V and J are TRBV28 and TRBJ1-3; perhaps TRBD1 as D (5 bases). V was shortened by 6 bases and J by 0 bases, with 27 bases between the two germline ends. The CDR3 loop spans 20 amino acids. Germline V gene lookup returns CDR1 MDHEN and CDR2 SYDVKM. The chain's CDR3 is CASSKLGVTDPPYSGNTIYF. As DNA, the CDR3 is TGTGCCAGCAGCAAGCTAGGGGTAACCGACCCCCCCTACTCTGGAAACACCATATATTTT.

For the CDR3, the DNA is TGCAGTGCTAGGTCCGCGGGGGGGCCCGGTGAGCAGTTCTTC. Protein: CSARSAGGPGEQFF. The V gene is TRBV20-1, the J gene TRBJ2-1; 9 bases match TRBD2. Germline assignment: CDR1 DFQATT and CDR2 SNEGSKA (reference sequence). The CDR3 totals 14 residues. Trimming cost V 3 bases and J 9 bases; bases outside gene matches: 9.

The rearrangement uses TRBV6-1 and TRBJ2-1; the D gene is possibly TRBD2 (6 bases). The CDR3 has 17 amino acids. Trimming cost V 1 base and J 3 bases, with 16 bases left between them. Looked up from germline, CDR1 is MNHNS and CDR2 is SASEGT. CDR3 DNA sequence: TGTGCCAGCAGTGAAGAGGGCGGCGGGACCCTCTACAATGAGCAGTTCTTC. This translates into CASSEEGGGTLYNEQFF.

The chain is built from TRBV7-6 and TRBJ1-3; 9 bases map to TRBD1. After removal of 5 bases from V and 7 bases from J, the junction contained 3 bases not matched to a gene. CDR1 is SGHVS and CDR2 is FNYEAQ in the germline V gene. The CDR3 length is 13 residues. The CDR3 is CASSPDRGNTIYF. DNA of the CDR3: TGTGCCAGCAGCCCGGACAGGGGTAACACCATATATTTT.

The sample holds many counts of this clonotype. The CDR3 sequence is CASSDGLAEPPYNEQFF. The CDR3 DNA reads as TGTGCCAGCAGCGACGGACTAGCGGAGCCCCCCTACAATGAGCAGTTCTTC. This chain connects TRBV6-2 or TRBV6-3 to TRBJ2-1, with 10 bases matching TRBD2. This CDR3 is built from 17 residues. The V gene end was trimmed by 6 bases and the J gene end by 2 bases; junction bases not matched to a gene: 10. Germline V lookup: CDR1 MNHEY, CDR2 SVGEGT.

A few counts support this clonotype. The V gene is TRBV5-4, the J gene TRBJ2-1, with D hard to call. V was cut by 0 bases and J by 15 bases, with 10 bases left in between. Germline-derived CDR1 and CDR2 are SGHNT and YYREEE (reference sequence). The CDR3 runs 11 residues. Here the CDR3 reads CASSLGSGRFF. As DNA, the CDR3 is TGTGCCAGCAGCTTGGGCTCAGGTCGGTTCTTC.